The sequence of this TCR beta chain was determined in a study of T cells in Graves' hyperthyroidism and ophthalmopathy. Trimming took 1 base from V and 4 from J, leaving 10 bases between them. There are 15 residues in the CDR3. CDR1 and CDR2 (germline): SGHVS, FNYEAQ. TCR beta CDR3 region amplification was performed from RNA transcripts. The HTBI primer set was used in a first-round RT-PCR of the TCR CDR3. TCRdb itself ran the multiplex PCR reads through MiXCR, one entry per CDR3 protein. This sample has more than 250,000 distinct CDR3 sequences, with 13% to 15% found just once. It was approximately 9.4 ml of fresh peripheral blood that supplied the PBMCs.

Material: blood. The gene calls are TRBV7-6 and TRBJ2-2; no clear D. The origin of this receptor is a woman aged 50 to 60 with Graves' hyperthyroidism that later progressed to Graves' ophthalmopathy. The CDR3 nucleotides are TGTGCCAGCAGCTTAGAGGCGGTTTCCACCGGGGAGCTGTTTTTT. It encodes CASSLEAVSTGELFF. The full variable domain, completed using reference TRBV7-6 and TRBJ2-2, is GAGVSQSPRYKVTKRGQDVALRCDPISGHVSLYWYRQALGQGPEFLTYFNYEAQQDKSGLPNDRFSAERPEGSISTLTIQRTEQRDSAMYRCASSLEAVSTGELFFGEGSRLTVL.